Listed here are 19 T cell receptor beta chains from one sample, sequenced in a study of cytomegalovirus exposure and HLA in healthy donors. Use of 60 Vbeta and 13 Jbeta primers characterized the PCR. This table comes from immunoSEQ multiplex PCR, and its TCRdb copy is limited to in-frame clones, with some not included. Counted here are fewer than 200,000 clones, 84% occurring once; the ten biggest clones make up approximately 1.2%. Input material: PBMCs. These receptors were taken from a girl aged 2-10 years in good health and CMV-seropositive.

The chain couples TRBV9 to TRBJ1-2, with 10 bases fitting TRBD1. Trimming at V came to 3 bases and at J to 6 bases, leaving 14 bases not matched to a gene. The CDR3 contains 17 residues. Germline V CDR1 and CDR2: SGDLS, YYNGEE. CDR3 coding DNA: TGTGCCAGCAGCGCGAGAGCTTGGACAGGGGGTACTAATGGCTACACCTTC. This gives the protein CASSARAWTGGTNGYTF.

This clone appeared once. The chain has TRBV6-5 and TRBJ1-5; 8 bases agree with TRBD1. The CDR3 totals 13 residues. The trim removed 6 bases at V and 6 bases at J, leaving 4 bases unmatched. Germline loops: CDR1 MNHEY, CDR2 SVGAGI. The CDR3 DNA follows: TGTGCCAGCAGAGGACAGGGTGCTCAGCCCCAGCATTTT. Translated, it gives CASRGQGAQPQHF.

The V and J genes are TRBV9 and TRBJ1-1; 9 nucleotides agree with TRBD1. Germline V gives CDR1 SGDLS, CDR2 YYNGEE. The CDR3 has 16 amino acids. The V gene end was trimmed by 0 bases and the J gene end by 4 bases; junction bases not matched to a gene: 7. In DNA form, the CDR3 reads TGTGCCAGCAGCGTAGTTACAGGGGGCTTGGGCACTGAAGCTTTCTTT. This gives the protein CASSVVTGGLGTEAFF.

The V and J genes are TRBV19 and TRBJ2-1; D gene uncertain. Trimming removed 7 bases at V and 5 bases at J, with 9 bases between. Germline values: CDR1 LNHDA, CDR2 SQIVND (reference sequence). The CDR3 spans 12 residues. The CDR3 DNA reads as TGTGCCAGTAATAGAGCCGACAATGAGCAGTTCTTC. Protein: CASNRADNEQFF.

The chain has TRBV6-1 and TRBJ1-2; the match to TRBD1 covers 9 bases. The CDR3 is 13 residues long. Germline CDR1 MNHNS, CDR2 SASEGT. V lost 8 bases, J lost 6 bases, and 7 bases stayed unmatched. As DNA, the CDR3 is TGTGCCAGCCCCCAGGGACAGGGAAATGGCTACACCTTC. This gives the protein CASPQGQGNGYTF.

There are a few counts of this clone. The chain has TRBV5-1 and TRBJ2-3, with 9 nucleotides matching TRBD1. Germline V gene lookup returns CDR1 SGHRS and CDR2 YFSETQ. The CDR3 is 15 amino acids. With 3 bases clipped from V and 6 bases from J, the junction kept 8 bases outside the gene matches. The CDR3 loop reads CASSSWTGDGDTQYF. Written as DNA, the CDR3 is TGCGCCAGCAGCTCCTGGACAGGGGACGGGGATACGCAGTATTTT.

The CDR3 spells CASSRGINSPLHF. CDR3 bases: TGTGCCAGCAGTCGGGGGATTAATTCACCCCTCCACTTT. The chain combines TRBV2 with TRBJ1-6, with D perhaps TRBD1 (5 bases). Per germline, CDR1 SNHLY and CDR2 FYNNEI. The length of the CDR3 is 13 residues. The V gene lost 5 bases and the J gene lost 6 bases, with 8 bases spanning the gap.

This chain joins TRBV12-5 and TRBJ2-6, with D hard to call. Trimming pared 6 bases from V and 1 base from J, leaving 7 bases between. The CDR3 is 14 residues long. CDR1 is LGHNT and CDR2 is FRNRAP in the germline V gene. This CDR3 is CASGYRSGANVLTF. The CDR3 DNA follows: TGTGCTAGTGGGTACAGATCTGGGGCCAACGTCCTGACTTTC.

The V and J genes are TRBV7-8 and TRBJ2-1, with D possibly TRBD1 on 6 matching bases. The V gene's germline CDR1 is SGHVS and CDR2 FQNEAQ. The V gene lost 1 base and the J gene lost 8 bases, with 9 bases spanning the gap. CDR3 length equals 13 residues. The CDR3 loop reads CASSLEGTYEQFF. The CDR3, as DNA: TGTGCCAGCAGCTTAGAAGGGACATATGAGCAGTTCTTC.

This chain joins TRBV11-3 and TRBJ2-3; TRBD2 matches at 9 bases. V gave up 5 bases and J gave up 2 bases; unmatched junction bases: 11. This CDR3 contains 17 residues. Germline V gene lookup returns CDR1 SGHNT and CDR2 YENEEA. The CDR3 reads CASSPPGLAWLTDTQYF. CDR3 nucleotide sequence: TGTGCCAGCAGCCCACCCGGACTAGCGTGGCTCACAGATACGCAGTATTTT.

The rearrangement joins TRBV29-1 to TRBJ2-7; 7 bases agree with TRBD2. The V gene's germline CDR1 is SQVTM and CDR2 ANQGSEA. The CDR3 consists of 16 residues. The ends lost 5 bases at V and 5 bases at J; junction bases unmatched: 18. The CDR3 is CSVIKVIGGSQDEQYV. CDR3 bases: TGCAGCGTTATAAAGGTTATCGGCGGGAGCCAAGACGAGCAGTACGTC.

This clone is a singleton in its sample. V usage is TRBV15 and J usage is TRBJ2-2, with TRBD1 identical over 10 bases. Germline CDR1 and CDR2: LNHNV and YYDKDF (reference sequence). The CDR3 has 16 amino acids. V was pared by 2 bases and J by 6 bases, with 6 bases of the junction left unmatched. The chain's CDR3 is CATSRPGTGEAGELFF. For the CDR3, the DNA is TGTGCCACCAGCAGACCCGGGACAGGGGAGGCCGGGGAGCTGTTTTTT.

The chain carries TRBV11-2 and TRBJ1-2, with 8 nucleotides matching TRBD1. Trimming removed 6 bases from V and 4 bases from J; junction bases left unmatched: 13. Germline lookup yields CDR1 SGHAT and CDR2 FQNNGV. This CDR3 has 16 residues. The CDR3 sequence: CASSILSGQEPYGYTF. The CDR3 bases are TGTGCCAGCAGTATACTATCGGGACAGGAACCCTATGGCTACACCTTC.

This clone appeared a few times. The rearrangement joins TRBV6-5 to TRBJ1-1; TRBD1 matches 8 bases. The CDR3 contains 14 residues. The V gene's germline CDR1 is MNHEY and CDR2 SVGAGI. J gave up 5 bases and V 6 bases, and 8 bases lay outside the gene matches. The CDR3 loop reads CASSRRTGKTEAFF. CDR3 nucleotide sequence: TGTGCCAGCAGCCGCCGGACAGGGAAAACTGAAGCTTTCTTT.

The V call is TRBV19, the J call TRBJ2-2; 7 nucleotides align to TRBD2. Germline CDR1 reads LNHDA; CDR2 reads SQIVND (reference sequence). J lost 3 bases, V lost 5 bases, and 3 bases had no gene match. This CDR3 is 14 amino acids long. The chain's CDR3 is CASSWGGDTGELFF. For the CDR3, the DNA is TGTGCCAGTAGTTGGGGGGGGGACACCGGGGAGCTGTTTTTT. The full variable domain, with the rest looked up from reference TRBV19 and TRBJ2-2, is DGGITQSPKYLFRKEGQNVTLSCEQNLNHDAMYWYRQDPGQGLRLIYYSQIVNDFQKGDIAEGYSVSREKKESFPLTVTSAQKNPTAFYLCASSWGGDTGELFFGEGSRLTVL.

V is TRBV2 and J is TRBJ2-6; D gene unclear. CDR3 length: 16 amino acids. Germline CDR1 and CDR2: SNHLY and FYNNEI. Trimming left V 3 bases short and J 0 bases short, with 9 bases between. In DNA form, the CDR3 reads TGTGCCAGCAGTGACTCGGGTTACTCTGGGGCCAACGTCCTGACTTTC. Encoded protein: CASSDSGYSGANVLTF.

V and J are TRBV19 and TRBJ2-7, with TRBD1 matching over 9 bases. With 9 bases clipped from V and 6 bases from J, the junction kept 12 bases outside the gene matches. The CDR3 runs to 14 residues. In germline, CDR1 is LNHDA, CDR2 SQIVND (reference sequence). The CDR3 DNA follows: TGTGCCAGCCGTGGGACAGGGAGGTTCGGCGAGCAGTACTTC. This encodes CASRGTGRFGEQYF.

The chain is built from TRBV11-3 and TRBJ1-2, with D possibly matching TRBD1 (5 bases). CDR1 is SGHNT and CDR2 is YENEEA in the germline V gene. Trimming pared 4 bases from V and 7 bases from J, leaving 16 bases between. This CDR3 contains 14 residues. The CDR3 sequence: CASSSQGVDGGYTF. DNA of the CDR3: TGTGCCAGCAGCTCGCAAGGGGTCGACGGTGGCTACACCTTC.

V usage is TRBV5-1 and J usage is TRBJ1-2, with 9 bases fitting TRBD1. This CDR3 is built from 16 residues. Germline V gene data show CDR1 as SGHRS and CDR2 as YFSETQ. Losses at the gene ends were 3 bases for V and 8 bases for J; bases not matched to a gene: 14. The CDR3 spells CASSSAWGRDRVGYTF. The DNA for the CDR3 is TGCGCCAGCAGCTCCGCGTGGGGTCGGGACAGGGTGGGCTACACCTTC.